The rows below give T cell receptor beta chains drawn from one sample of a study of Ad26.COV2.S vaccination and SARS-CoV-2 variants. Using immunoSEQ multiplex PCR, the repertoire was profiled, and TCRdb retains in-frame clones only, with some absent. The sample holds some 190,000 clones; around 90% are singletons and the top ten take over 4.5%. Sample: peripheral blood, taken after recovery from COVID-19. The origin of the receptors is a human donor who had recovered from COVID-19. The CDR3 runs from the conserved cysteine through the conserved F or W. The D gene is left open where the match is weak. A row's size may be missing; if present it is once, few, many or a size class.

D gene	clone size	V gene	J gene	CDR3 protein	CDR3 DNA
TRBD1	-	TRBV5-1	TRBJ2-1	CASSLVGTGYNEQFF	TGCGCCAGCAGCTTGGTTGGGACAGGGTATAATGAGCAGTTCTTC
TRBD2	once	TRBV7-9	TRBJ2-3	CASSLVTLASTDTQYF	TGTGCCAGCAGCTTAGTAACACTAGCGAGCACAGATACGCAGTATTTT
-	-	TRBV5-6	TRBJ2-5	CASKGHRLQYQETQYF	TGTGCCAGCAAGGGCCATCGGCTTCAGTACCAAGAGACCCAGTACTTC
-	-	TRBV10-3	TRBJ1-5	CAISEEQGGNQPQHF	TGTGCCATCAGTGAGGAGCAGGGAGGCAATCAGCCCCAGCATTTT
TRBD1	-	TRBV19	TRBJ1-4	CASTGTALFREKLFF	TGTGCCAGTACCGGGACAGCGCTTTTTCGGGAAAAACTGTTTTTT
TRBD2	-	TRBV27	TRBJ2-5	CASSVSGGHKTQYF	TGTGCCAGCAGCGTTAGCGGGGGTCATAAGACCCAGTACTTC
TRBD1	-	TRBV28	TRBJ1-3	CASSLGQANTIYF	TGTGCCAGCAGTTTGGGACAGGCAAACACCATATATTTT
-	-	TRBV6-1	TRBJ1-1	CASSDRGNTEAFF	TGTGCCAGCAGTGACAGGGGCAACACTGAAGCTTTCTTT
-	-	TRBV18	TRBJ1-1	CASSPALALGAFF	TGTGCCAGCTCACCAGCTCTCGCCCTGGGAGCTTTCTTT
-	-	TRBV11-2	TRBJ1-1	CASSLGRGVGTEAFF	TGTGCCAGCAGCTTAGGAAGGGGTGTGGGCACTGAAGCTTTCTTT
TRBD2	-	TRBV7-3	TRBJ2-1	CASSLSSKRGRLDEQFF	TGTGCCAGCAGCTTATCGAGTAAGCGGGGCCGATTGGATGAGCAGTTCTTC
TRBD1	-	TRBV12-5	TRBJ2-2	CASGFSFEDRDRGQRGYTGELFF	TGTGCTAGTGGTTTTTCTTTCGAAGACCGGGACAGGGGGCAAAGGGGTTACACCGGGGAGCTGTTTTTT
-	-	TRBV5-4	TRBJ2-5	CASSLVPGETQYF	TGTGCCAGCAGCTTGGTCCCTGGAGAGACCCAGTACTTC
-	-	TRBV18	TRBJ2-5	CASSPLRLKETQYF	TGTGCCAGCTCACCACTACGGTTAAAAGAGACCCAGTACTTC
-	once	TRBV14	TRBJ1-1	CASTPKVGEDLEAFF	TGTGCCAGCACTCCCAAGGTGGGGGAAGACCTTGAAGCTTTCTTT
TRBD2	-	TRBV5-6	TRBJ2-5	CATWKSGGEETQYF	TGTGCCACCTGGAAAAGCGGGGGGGAAGAGACCCAGTACTTC
TRBD1	-	TRBV11-2	TRBJ1-1	CASSFPLMDRVDTEAFF	TGTGCCAGCAGCTTCCCCCTCATGGACAGGGTGGACACTGAAGCTTTCTTT
-	-	TRBV6-5	TRBJ2-7	CASRASSSSYEQYF	TGTGCCAGCAGGGCAAGTAGTAGCTCCTACGAGCAGTACTTC
TRBD2	-	TRBV27	TRBJ2-7	CASSRAGGGGEQYF	TGTGCCAGCAGTCGGGCCGGGGGGGGAGGCGAGCAGTACTTC